There are many counts of the clone carrying this T cell receptor (beta chain). The sample is drawn from a study of CD8+CD57+ T cells in acquired aplastic anemia. Study-wide background: Average CD4+ read depth in healthy donors was around 10 million reads.

Deletions cut 4 bases from V and 4 bases from J, with 11 bases between. CDR1 is LGHDT and CDR2 is YNNKEL in the germline V gene (reference sequence). The CDR3 extends over 14 amino acids. Genomic DNA provided the template from which TCR beta VDJ and CDR3 profiles were obtained. TCRdb re-derived calls from the reads in MiXCR, one entry per CDR3 protein. The sample consists of 400,000 to 500,000 distinct CDR3 sequences, approximately 70% of them appearing once. This sequence joins TRBV3-1 and TRBJ1-5; D is undetermined. This TCR came from a human donor in good health, serving as a control. Sequencing was performed on sorted CD4+, CD8+, or CD8+CD57+ T cells (not recorded which) from PBMCs. The CDR3, as DNA: TGTGCCAGCAGCCCCGGCGGAAATAATCAGCCCCAGCATTTT. As protein: CASSPGGNNQPQHF.